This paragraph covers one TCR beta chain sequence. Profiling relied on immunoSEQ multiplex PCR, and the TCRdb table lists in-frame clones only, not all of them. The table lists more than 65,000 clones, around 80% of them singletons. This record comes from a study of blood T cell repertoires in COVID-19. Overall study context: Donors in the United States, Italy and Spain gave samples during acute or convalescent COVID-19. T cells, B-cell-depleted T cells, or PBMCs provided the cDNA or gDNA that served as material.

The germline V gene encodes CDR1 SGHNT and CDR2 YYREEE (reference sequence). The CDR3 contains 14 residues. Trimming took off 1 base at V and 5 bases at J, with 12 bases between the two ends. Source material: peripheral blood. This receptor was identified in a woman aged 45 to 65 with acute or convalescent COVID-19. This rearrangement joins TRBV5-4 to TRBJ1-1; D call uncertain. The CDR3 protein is CASSLRPEATEAFF. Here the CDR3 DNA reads TGTGCCAGCAGCTTGCGGCCTGAGGCTACTGAAGCTTTCTTT.